The 21 T cell receptor beta chains listed next were all sequenced from one sample in a study of cytomegalovirus exposure and HLA in healthy donors. Profiling relied on immunoSEQ multiplex PCR, and the TCRdb table lists in-frame clones only, not all of them. The data contain 120,000 or so clones, 70% to 90% of them singletons. Sequenced sample: PBMCs. The receptor set was obtained from a woman between 25 and 40 years old in good health and CMV-seropositive.

CDR3: CASSLRAPRGTDTQYF. The CDR3 coding sequence is TGTGCCAGCAGCCTGAGGGCCCCACGAGGCACAGATACGCAGTATTTT. V and J are TRBV7-9 and TRBJ2-3; the D gene is possibly TRBD2 (5 bases). The CDR3 spans 16 residues. Per germline, CDR1 SEHNR and CDR2 FQNEAQ (reference sequence). The V gene lost 5 bases and the J gene lost 1 base, with 16 bases spanning the gap.

This chain joins TRBV5-4 and TRBJ2-3; 8 nucleotides agree with TRBD2. The junction had 12 bases not matched to a gene; V was cut back by 6 bases and J by 0 bases. Germline V CDR1 and CDR2: SGHNT, YYREEE (reference sequence). The CDR3 spans 17 residues. The CDR3 spells CASTRALSGASTDTQYF. CDR3 coding DNA: TGTGCCAGCACCAGGGCCCTTAGCGGGGCTAGCACAGATACGCAGTATTTT.

This chain links TRBV6-6 with TRBJ1-2, with D possibly TRBD1 on 5 matching bases. V gave up 0 bases and J gave up 6 bases, with 14 bases separating them. This CDR3 has 15 amino acids. CDR1 is MNHNY and CDR2 is SVGAGI in the germline V gene (reference sequence). CDR3 loop: CASSYSAGVVDGYTF. In nucleotides, the CDR3 is TGTGCCAGCAGTTACTCGGCGGGGGTCGTAGATGGCTACACCTTC.

The rearrangement uses TRBV4-2 and TRBJ2-5; D may be TRBD2 (6 bases). V gave up 4 bases and J gave up 5 bases, with 11 bases separating them. CDR3 size: 13 residues. The V gene's germline CDR1 is LGHNA and CDR2 YNFKEQ. The CDR3, as DNA: TGTGCCAGCAGCCTGGGACTCGAGGAGACCCAGTACTTC. This gives the protein CASSLGLEETQYF.

V is TRBV2 and J is TRBJ1-1; 9 bases are a match to TRBD1. Per the germline V gene, CDR1 is SNHLY and CDR2 is FYNNEI. The CDR3 loop spans 14 amino acids. V was clipped by 2 bases and J by 6 bases; unmatched bases: 4. The CDR3 DNA sequence: TGTGCCAGCAGTGAAACCACAGGGGGCCCTGAAGCTTTCTTT. It yields the protein CASSETTGGPEAFF.

The V gene is TRBV15, the J gene TRBJ1-1; TRBD1 matches 10 bases. CDR1 and CDR2 (germline): LNHNV, YYDKDF (reference sequence). The CDR3 is made up of 13 amino acids. V trimming: 1 base; J trimming: 12 bases; junction bases outside the gene matches: 5. CDR3 in amino acids: CATSRGRTGGTFF. DNA of the CDR3: TGTGCCACCAGCAGAGGTAGGACAGGGGGAACTTTCTTT.

The V gene is TRBV6-5, the J gene TRBJ2-7, with D perhaps matching TRBD1 (5 bases). Germline V gene sequence: CDR1 MNHEY, CDR2 SVGAGI. This CDR3 contains 13 residues. V lost 4 bases to trimming and J lost 2 bases, with 9 bases between them. CDR3 loop: CASSSAGPYEQYF. CDR3 sequence (DNA): TGTGCCAGCAGTTCCGCAGGGCCCTACGAGCAGTACTTC.

The chain is built from TRBV18 and TRBJ1-1; D is unclear. Trimming pared 3 bases from V and 1 base from J, leaving 6 bases between. Germline V gene data show CDR1 as KGHSH and CDR2 as LQKENI. The CDR3 totals 13 residues. CDR3 nucleotides: TGTGCCAGCTCACCTTCCGGGAACACTGAAGCTTTCTTT. Protein product: CASSPSGNTEAFF.

This rearrangement joins TRBV29-1 to TRBJ1-4; no firm D call. This CDR3 is built from 13 residues. Per the germline V gene, CDR1 is SQVTM and CDR2 is ANQGSEA. Trimming removed 0 bases at V and 10 bases at J, with 12 bases between. Here the CDR3 reads CSVEDQVSGKLFF. DNA of the CDR3: TGCAGCGTTGAAGATCAGGTTTCCGGAAAACTGTTTTTT.

The chain carries TRBV5-1 and TRBJ1-4; D not certain. Deletions cut 1 base from V and 6 bases from J, with 13 bases between. This CDR3 comprises 15 residues. CDR1 is SGHRS and CDR2 is YFSETQ in the germline V gene. Here the CDR3 DNA reads TGCGCCAGCAGCTTGCTCGGGCGGGCTGATGAAAAACTGTTTTTT. Protein product: CASSLLGRADEKLFF. The full variable domain, its missing parts supplied by reference TRBV5-1 and TRBJ1-4, is KAGVTQTPRYLIKTRGQQVTLSCSPISGHRSVSWYQQTPGQGLQFLFEYFSETQRNKGNFPGRFSGRQFSNSRSEMNVSTLELGDSALYLCASSLLGRADEKLFFGSGTQLSVL.

This clone occurred once. The V gene is TRBV7-9, the J gene TRBJ1-2; 10 bases map to TRBD1. Germline assignment: CDR1 SEHNR and CDR2 FQNEAQ (reference sequence). This CDR3 region has 16 residues. V lost 4 bases to trimming and J lost 4 bases; unmatched junction nucleotides: 9. CDR3: CASSSGTGEVFYGYTF. CDR3 nucleotide sequence: TGTGCCAGCAGCTCGGGGACAGGGGAAGTTTTCTATGGCTACACCTTC.

J is TRBJ2-7 and V is TRBV25-1, with unresolved D. Germline loops: CDR1 MGHDK, CDR2 SYGVNS. This CDR3 has 13 amino acids. Trimming removed 3 bases from V and 3 bases from J, with 9 bases in between. The CDR3 DNA reads as TGTGCCAGCAGTGATACTTATCGCTACGAGCAGTACTTC. Translation gives CASSDTYRYEQYF.

The chain joins TRBV6-5 to TRBJ1-5; 8 bases align to TRBD1. V was pared by 1 base and J by 2 bases, with 1 base of the junction left unmatched. Germline loops: CDR1 MNHEY, CDR2 SVGAGI. This CDR3 contains 15 residues. In DNA form, the CDR3 reads TGTGCCAGCAGTTACTTGGGACAGGGCAATCAGCCCCAGCATTTT. This sequence encodes CASSYLGQGNQPQHF.

The chain recombines TRBV4-2 with TRBJ1-4; a weak D match, TRBD1 (5 bases). This CDR3 contains 15 residues. Looked up from germline, CDR1 is LGHNA and CDR2 is YNFKEQ. The V end was cut by 4 bases, the J end by 2 bases, with 11 bases between. Written as DNA, the CDR3 is TGTGCCAGCAGCCCCACCGGGGGGACTAATGAAAAACTGTTTTTT. It encodes CASSPTGGTNEKLFF.

The chain joins TRBV19 to TRBJ2-4, with D perhaps TRBD1 (6 bases). The V end lost 3 bases, the J end lost 4 bases, and 13 bases lay between the germline ends. Germline assignment: CDR1 LNHDA and CDR2 SQIVND (reference sequence). This CDR3 is built from 15 residues. CDR3 nucleotides: TGTGCCAGTAGTATTGATGCCGGGACAAAAAACATTCAGTACTTC. Protein product: CASSIDAGTKNIQYF.

This chain uses TRBV19 with TRBJ2-3; weak D call: TRBD1 (5 bases). CDR1 is LNHDA, CDR2 SQIVND, per germline (reference sequence). This CDR3 spans 15 amino acids. V was trimmed by 0 bases and J by 0 bases, leaving 7 bases between them. CDR3 nucleotides: TGTGCCAGTAGTATAGATAGGGGTAGCACAGATACGCAGTATTTT. As protein: CASSIDRGSTDTQYF.

The chain couples TRBV28 to TRBJ1-2, with 10 bases lining up with TRBD1. The CDR3 covers 13 residues. Losses at the gene ends were 3 bases for V and 7 bases for J; bases not matched to a gene: 2. CDR1 and CDR2 from the germline V gene are MDHEN and SYDVKM. The CDR3 DNA reads as TGTGCCAGCAGTTTGACAGGGGGCGGTGGCTACACCTTC. This codes for CASSLTGGGGYTF.

The chain is built from TRBV27 and TRBJ1-1, with D maybe TRBD1 (6 bases). Germline CDR1 and CDR2: MNHEY and SMNVEV (reference sequence). The germline V and J ends were trimmed by 2 bases and 1 base, with 8 bases remaining between them. The CDR3 sequence is 14 residues long. This CDR3 is CASSLGGQNTEAFF. DNA of the CDR3: TGTGCCAGCAGTTTAGGGGGACAGAACACTGAAGCTTTCTTT.

The chain combines TRBV29-1 with TRBJ2-7; 7 positions agree with TRBD1. There are 13 residues in the CDR3. The germline V gene has CDR1 SQVTM and CDR2 ANQGSEA. V lost 4 bases and J lost 1; bases outside the gene matches: 4. The CDR3 bases are TGCAGCGTTGGACAGGGAAGATCCTACGAGCAGTACTTC. Translated, it gives CSVGQGRSYEQYF.

J is TRBJ2-7 and V is TRBV7-9; D is ambiguous. The CDR3 spans 13 residues. Germline V lookup: CDR1 SEHNR, CDR2 FQNEAQ (reference sequence). The ends were cut back, 5 bases at V and 4 bases at J, with 12 bases in the middle. The CDR3: CASSLHTEYEQYF. The CDR3 DNA follows: TGTGCCAGCAGCCTCCACACCGAATACGAGCAGTACTTC.

V usage is TRBV6-6 and J usage is TRBJ1-1; possible D gene TRBD1, 6 bases. CDR3 size: 15 residues. Germline V CDR1 and CDR2: MNHNY, SVGAGI (reference sequence). V lost 2 bases, J lost 4 bases, and 14 bases lay in between. This CDR3 is CASSYLAGQSTEAFF. CDR3 in DNA: TGTGCCAGCAGTTACCTCGCAGGACAGTCCACTGAAGCTTTCTTT.